The 13 T cell receptor beta chains below were found in one sample sequenced in a study of identical twins. TCRdb reanalysed the 5' RACE reads using MiXCR and keeps one entry per CDR3 protein. The profile covers some 600,000 distinct CDR3 sequences, with roughly 7.2% appearing a single time and approximately 1.5% taken by the ten largest. The sample also formed part of further work on yellow fever vaccine responses in identical twins.

The material sequenced was PBMCs. These receptors all stem from a woman aged 18-35 years in good health.

This clonotype was seen many times. This clone may be a read error of a much larger clone one base away. J is TRBJ1-2 and V is TRBV7-2, with 7 bases aligning to TRBD1. The CDR3 is 13 residues long. CDR1 is SGHTA and CDR2 is FQGNSA in the germline V gene. V was pared by 5 bases and J by 4 bases, with 4 bases of the junction left unmatched. The CDR3 loop is CASSPTGSYGYTF. CDR3 in DNA: TGTGCCAGCAGCCCGACAGGGAGCTATGGCTACACCTTC.

This clonotype came up many times. The chain uses TRBV28 and TRBJ1-2; 7 bases are shared with TRBD1. V lost 5 bases to trimming and J lost 2 bases; unmatched junction nucleotides: 5. The length of the CDR3 is 14 residues. CDR1 MDHEN and CDR2 SYDVKM come from the germline V gene. CDR3 coding DNA: TGTGCCAGCAGTAAACAGGGGACCAACTATGGCTACACCTTC. Translated, it gives CASSKQGTNYGYTF.

This clonotype was seen ten or more times. CDR3 sequence (DNA): TGCGCCAGCACCTCACAGGGATCGGATACGCAGTATTTT. This translates into CASTSQGSDTQYF. This chain connects TRBV4-1 to TRBJ2-3, with D possibly TRBD1 on 6 matching bases. CDR1 MGHRA and CDR2 YSYEKL come from the germline V gene. The V and J ends lost 7 bases and 6 bases respectively, with 14 bases between them. The CDR3 runs 13 residues.

The chain joins TRBV11-2 to TRBJ1-2; 8 nucleotides line up with TRBD1. The V segment lost 5 bases and the J segment 2 bases; nucleotides outside the gene matches: 7. The CDR3 has 15 amino acids. CDR1 and CDR2 (germline): SGHAT, FQNNGV. The CDR3 loop is CASSPLAGGNYGYTF. The CDR3 DNA sequence: TGTGCCAGCAGCCCTCTTGCAGGGGGCAACTATGGCTACACCTTC.

This clonotype was counted a few times. The chain recombines TRBV21-1 with TRBJ2-5; TRBD1, the table's D call, lacks a check against the DNA. TRBV21-1 is noted as a pseudogene. CDR3 length: 18 residues. The CDR3 DNA reads as TGTGCCAGCAGCAAATGCGCAGGACCCGGGACACCCCAAGAGACCCAGTACTTC. Translated: CASSKCAGPGTPQETQYF.

This clonotype was observed a few times. V is TRBV3-1 and J is TRBJ1-6; no definite D call. CDR1 is LGHDT, CDR2 YNNKEL, per germline (reference sequence). V lost 5 bases, J lost 0 bases, and 8 bases lay in between. This CDR3 is built from 15 residues. DNA of the CDR3: TGTGCCAGCAGCTCCGGGAGCTCCTATAATTCACCCCTCCACTTT. The encoded protein is CASSSGSSYNSPLHF.

The chain is built from TRBV20-1 and TRBJ1-2; 7 bases are shared with TRBD1. CDR1 is DFQATT and CDR2 is SNEGSKA in the germline V gene (reference sequence). The CDR3 totals 13 residues. Unmatched junction bases numbered 13, after V lost 7 bases and J lost 8 bases. CDR3 bases: TGCAGTGGGTCGCCGGGACAGAGTTGGGGCTACACCTTC. Its protein product is CSGSPGQSWGYTF.

This clonotype occurred a few times. This chain connects TRBV10-2 to TRBJ2-3, with 11 bases that match TRBD2. Germline V gives CDR1 WSHSY, CDR2 SAAADI. J was trimmed by 2 bases and V by 3 bases; bases with no gene match: 4. CDR3 length: 16 amino acids. CDR3 sequence reads: CASSELAGGLTDTQYF. The CDR3 nucleotides are TGCGCCAGCAGTGAATTAGCGGGGGGGCTCACAGATACGCAGTATTTT.

This clonotype has at least ten counts. V and J are TRBV5-1 and TRBJ1-1; TRBD1 is a possible D gene (5 bases). This CDR3 region has 13 residues. V dropped 4 bases and J dropped 4 bases, with 11 bases sitting between them. Germline assignment: CDR1 SGHRS and CDR2 YFSETQ. The CDR3 DNA sequence: TGCGCCAGCAGCCCACCGGGGGGCACTGAAGCTTTCTTT. Translating it yields CASSPPGGTEAFF.

The CDR3 protein is CASSSGNEAFF. The CDR3 nucleotides are TGTGCCAGCAGCTCCGGGAACGAAGCTTTCTTT. V and J are TRBV5-6 and TRBJ1-1; D is uncertain. This CDR3 contains 11 residues. The ends were cut back, 3 bases at V and 8 bases at J, with 8 bases in the middle. The germline CDR1 and CDR2 sequences are SGHDT and YYEEEE.

The CDR3 region has the DNA TGTGCCAGCTGGTACAGGGTGGGGGACACCGGGGAGCTGTTTTTT. This translates into CASWYRVGDTGELFF. J is TRBJ2-2 and V is TRBV2; weak D call: TRBD1 (6 bases). Germline V CDR1 and CDR2: SNHLY, FYNNEI. CDR3 length: 15 residues. Trimming stripped 8 bases from V and 3 bases from J, with 16 bases between. The full variable domain, rest sourced from reference TRBV2 and TRBJ2-2, is EPEVTQTPSHQVTQMGQEVILRCVPISNHLYFYWYRQILGQKVEFLVSFYNNEISEKSEIFDDQFSVERPDGSNFTLKIRSTKLEDSAMYFCASWYRVGDTGELFFGEGSRLTVL.

The V call is TRBV6-1, the J call TRBJ2-1; 11 nucleotides align to TRBD2. CDR1 MNHNS and CDR2 SASEGT come from the germline V gene. The ends lost 5 bases at V and 3 bases at J; junction bases unmatched: 6. This CDR3 contains 16 residues. For the CDR3, the DNA is TGTGCCAGCAGTCCAAATGGGACTAGCGGCTACAATGAGCAGTTCTTC. This encodes CASSPNGTSGYNEQFF.

The V call is TRBV11-2, the J call TRBJ2-2, with unresolved D. The V gene lost 3 bases and the J gene lost 4 bases, with 9 bases spanning the gap. The CDR3 is 14 amino acids. Germline V gene lookup returns CDR1 SGHAT and CDR2 FQNNGV. In nucleotides, the CDR3 is TGTGCCAGCAGCTTCTTCGCCGGCACCGGGGAGCTGTTTTTT. This gives the protein CASSFFAGTGELFF.